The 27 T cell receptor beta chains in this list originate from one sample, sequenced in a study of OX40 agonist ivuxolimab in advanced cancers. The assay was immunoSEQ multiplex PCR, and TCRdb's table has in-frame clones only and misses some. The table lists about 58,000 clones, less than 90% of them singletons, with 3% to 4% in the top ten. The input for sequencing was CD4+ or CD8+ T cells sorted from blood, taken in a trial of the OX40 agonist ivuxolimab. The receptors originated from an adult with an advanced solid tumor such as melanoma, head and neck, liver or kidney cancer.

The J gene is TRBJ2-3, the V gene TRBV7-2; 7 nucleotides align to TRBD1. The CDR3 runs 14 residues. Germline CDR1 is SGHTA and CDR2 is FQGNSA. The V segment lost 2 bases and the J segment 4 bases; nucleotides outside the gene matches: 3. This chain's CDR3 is CASSLNQGADTQYF. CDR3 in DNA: TGTGCCAGCAGCTTAAACCAGGGGGCAGATACGCAGTATTTT.

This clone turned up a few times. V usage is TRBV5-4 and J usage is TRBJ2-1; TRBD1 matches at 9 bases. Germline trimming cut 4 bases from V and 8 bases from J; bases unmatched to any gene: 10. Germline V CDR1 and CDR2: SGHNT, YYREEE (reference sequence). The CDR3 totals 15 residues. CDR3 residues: CASSVLITGGHEQFF. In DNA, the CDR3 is TGTGCCAGCAGCGTGCTTATCACAGGGGGCCATGAGCAGTTCTTC.

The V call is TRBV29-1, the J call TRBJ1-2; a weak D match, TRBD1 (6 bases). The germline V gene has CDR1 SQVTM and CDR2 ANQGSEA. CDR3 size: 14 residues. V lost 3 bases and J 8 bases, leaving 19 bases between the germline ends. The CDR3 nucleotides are TGCAGCGTTGAGGTATGGACAGAGACGCGGGGCTACACCTTC. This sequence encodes CSVEVWTETRGYTF.

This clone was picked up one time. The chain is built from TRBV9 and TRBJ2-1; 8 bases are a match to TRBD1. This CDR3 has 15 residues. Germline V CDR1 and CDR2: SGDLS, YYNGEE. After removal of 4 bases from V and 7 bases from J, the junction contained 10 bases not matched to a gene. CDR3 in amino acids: CASSTQGQGGNEQFF. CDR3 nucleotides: TGTGCCAGCAGCACTCAAGGACAGGGCGGAAATGAGCAGTTCTTC.

This CDR3 is CASSLVGREKLFF. In DNA, the CDR3 is TGTGCCAGCAGCTTAGTGGGACGTGAAAAACTGTTTTTT. The chain employs TRBV7-2 and TRBJ1-4, with a tentative D call TRBD1 (5 bases). The CDR3 sequence is 13 residues long. Trimming removed 1 base from V and 7 bases from J, with 7 bases in between. CDR1 is SGHTA, CDR2 FQGNSA, per germline.

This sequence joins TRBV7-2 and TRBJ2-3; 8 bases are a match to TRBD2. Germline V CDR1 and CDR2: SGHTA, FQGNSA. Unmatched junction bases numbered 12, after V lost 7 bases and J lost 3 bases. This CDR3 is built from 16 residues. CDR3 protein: CASTLGPGGPTDTQYF. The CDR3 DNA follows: TGTGCCAGCACCCTAGGACCGGGGGGGCCGACAGATACGCAGTATTTT.

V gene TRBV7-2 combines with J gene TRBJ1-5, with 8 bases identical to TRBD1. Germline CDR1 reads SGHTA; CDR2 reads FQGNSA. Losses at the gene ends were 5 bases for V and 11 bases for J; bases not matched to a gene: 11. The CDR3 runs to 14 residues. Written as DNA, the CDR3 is TGTGCCAGCAGCGCTGACAGGGGCCGCTGGGCCCAGCATTTT. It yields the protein CASSADRGRWAQHF.

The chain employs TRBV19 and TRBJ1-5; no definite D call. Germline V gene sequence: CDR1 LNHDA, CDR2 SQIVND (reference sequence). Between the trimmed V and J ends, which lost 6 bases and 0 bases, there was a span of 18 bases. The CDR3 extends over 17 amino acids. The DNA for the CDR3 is TGTGCCAGTAGGGGATCATTGGGAAGTTATAGCAATCAGCCCCAGCATTTT. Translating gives CASRGSLGSYSNQPQHF.

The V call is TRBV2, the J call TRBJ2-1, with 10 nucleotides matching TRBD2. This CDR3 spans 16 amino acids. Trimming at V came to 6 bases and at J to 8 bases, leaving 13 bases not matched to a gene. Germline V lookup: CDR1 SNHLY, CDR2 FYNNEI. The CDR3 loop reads CASRGKRGGARDEQFF. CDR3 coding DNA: TGTGCCAGCAGAGGAAAGCGGGGGGGCGCGAGGGATGAGCAGTTCTTC.

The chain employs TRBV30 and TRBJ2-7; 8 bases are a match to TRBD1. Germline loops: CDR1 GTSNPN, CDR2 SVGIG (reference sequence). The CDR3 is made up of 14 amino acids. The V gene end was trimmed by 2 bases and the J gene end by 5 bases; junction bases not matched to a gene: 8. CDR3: CAWSMRQGADEQYF. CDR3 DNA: TGTGCCTGGAGTATGCGGCAGGGGGCTGACGAGCAGTACTTC.

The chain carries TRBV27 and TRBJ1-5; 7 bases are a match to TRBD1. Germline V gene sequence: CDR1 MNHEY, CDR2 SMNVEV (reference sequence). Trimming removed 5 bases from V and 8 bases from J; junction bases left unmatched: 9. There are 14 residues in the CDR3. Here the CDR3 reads CASSAQTGWKPQHF. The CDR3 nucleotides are TGTGCCAGCAGTGCTCAGACAGGGTGGAAGCCCCAGCATTTT.

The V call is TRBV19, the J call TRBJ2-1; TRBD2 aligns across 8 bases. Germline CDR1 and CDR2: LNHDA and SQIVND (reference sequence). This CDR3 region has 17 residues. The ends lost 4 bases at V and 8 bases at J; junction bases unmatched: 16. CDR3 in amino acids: CASSKIAGLGTGDEQFF. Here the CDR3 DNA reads TGTGCCAGTAGTAAGATAGCGGGGCTAGGGACGGGCGATGAGCAGTTCTTC.

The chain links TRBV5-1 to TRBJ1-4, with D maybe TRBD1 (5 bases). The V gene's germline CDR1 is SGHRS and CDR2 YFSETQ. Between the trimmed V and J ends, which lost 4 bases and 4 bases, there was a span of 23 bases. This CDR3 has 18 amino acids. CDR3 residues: CASSLRDRDWGHNEKLFF. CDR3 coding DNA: TGCGCCAGCAGCCTACGGGACCGCGATTGGGGCCATAATGAAAAACTGTTTTTT.

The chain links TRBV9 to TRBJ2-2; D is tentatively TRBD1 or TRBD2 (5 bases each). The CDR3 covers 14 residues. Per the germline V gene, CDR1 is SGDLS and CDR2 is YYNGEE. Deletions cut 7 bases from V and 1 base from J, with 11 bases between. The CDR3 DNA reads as TGTGCCAGCTGCCGGGACCTGAACACCGGGGAGCTGTTTTTT. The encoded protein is CASCRDLNTGELFF.

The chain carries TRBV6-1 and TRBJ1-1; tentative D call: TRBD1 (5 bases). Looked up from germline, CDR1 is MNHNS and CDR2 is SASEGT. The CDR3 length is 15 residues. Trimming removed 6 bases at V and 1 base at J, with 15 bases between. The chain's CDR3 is CASSVDSARNTEAFF. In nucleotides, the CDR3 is TGTGCCAGCAGCGTTGACAGTGCAAGGAACACTGAAGCTTTCTTT.

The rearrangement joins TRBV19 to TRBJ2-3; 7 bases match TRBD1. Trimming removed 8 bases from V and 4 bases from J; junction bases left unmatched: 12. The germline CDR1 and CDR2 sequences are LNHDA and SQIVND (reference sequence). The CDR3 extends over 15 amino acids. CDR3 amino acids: CASLQTGLVADTQYF. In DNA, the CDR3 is TGTGCCAGTTTACAGACAGGGTTGGTAGCAGATACGCAGTATTTT.

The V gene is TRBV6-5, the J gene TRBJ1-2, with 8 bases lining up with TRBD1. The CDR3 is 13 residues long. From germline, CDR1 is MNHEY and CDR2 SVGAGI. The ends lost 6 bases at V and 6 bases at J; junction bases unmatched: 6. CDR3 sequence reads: CASSPQGVHGYTF. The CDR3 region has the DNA TGTGCCAGCAGCCCACAGGGGGTCCATGGCTACACCTTC.

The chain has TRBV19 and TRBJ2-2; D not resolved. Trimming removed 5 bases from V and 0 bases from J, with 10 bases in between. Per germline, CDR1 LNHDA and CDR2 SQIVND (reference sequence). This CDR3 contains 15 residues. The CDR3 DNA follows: TGTGCCAGTAGTGGGCGGTCTTCGAACACCGGGGAGCTGTTTTTT. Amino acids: CASSGRSSNTGELFF. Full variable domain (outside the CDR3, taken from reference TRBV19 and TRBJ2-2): DGGITQSPKYLFRKEGQNVTLSCEQNLNHDAMYWYRQDPGQGLRLIYYSQIVNDFQKGDIAEGYSVSREKKESFPLTVTSAQKNPTAFYLCASSGRSSNTGELFFGEGSRLTVL.

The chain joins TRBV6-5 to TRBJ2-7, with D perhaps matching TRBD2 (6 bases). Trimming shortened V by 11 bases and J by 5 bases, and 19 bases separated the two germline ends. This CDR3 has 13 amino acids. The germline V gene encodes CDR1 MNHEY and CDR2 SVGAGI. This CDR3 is CAARRAGSHEQYF. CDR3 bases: TGTGCCGCTCGTCGTGCGGGGAGCCACGAGCAGTACTTC.

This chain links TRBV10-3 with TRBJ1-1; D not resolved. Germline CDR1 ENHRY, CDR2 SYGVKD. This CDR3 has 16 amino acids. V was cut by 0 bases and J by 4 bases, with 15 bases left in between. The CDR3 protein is CAISESMSRVGTEAFF. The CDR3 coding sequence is TGTGCCATCAGTGAGTCGATGTCTAGGGTAGGCACTGAAGCTTTCTTT.

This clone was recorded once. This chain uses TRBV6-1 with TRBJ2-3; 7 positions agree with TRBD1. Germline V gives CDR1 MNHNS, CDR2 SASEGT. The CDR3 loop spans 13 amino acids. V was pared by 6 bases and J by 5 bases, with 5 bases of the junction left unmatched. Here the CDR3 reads CASRATGEDTQYF. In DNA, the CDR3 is TGTGCCAGCAGGGCCACAGGGGAAGATACGCAGTATTTT.

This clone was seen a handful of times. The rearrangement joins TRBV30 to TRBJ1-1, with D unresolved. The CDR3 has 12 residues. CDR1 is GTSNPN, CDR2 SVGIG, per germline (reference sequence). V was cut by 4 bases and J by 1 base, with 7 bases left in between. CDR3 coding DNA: TGTGCCTGGAATCGGGGGAACACTGAAGCTTTCTTT. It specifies CAWNRGNTEAFF.

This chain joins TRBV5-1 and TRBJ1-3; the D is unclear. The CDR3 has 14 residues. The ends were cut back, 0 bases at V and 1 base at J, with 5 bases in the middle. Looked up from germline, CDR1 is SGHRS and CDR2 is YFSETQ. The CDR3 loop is CASSLVGSGNTIYF. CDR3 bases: TGCGCCAGCAGCTTGGTTGGTTCTGGAAACACCATATATTTT.

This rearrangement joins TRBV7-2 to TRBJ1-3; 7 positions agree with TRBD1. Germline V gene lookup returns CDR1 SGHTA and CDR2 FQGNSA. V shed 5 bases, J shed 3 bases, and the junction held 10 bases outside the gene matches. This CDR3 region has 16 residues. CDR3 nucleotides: TGTGCCAGCAGCCGCCAGGGGGGGAATGGTGGAAACACCATATATTTT. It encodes CASSRQGGNGGNTIYF. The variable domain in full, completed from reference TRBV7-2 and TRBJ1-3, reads GAGVSQSPSNKVTEKGKDVELRCDPISGHTALYWYRQSLGQGLEFLIYFQGNSAPDKSGLPSDRFSAERTGGSVSTLTIQRTQQEDSAVYLCASSRQGGNGGNTIYFGEGSWLTVV.

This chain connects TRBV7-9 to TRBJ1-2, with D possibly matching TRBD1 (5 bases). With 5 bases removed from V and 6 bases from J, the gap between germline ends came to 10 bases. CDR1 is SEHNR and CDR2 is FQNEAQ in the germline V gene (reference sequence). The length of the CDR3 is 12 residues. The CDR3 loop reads CASSLRVHGYTF. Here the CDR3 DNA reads TGTGCCAGCAGCCTCAGGGTTCATGGCTACACCTTC.

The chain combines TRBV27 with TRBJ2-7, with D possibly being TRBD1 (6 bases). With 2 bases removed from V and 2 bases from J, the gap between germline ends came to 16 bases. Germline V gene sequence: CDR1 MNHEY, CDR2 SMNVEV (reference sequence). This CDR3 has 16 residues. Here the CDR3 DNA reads TGTGCCAGCAGTTTAATACAGGGATACGGGACCTACGAGCAGTACTTC. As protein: CASSLIQGYGTYEQYF.

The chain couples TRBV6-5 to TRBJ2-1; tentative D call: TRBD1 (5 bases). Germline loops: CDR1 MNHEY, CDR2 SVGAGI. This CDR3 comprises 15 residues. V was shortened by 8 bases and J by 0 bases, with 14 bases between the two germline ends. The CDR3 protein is CASLGALSSYNEQFF. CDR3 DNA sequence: TGTGCCAGCCTAGGGGCCCTGAGCTCCTACAATGAGCAGTTCTTC.